These 29 T cell receptor beta chains were all obtained from the same sample, sequenced in a study of T-cell memory formation after mild COVID-19. TCRdb re-called the 5' RACE reads with MiXCR, one entry per CDR3 protein. This repertoire shows a few hundred thousand distinct CDR3 sequences, approximately 15% found once; its top ten account for under 25%. The source material was PBMCs or a T cell subset sorted from them (not recorded which). These receptor sequences come from a man in his late teens or twenties who had mild COVID-19 (a few samples of this study predate the infection). Cell type and time point are not known.

This chain connects TRBV7-9 to TRBJ2-3, with 9 bases fitting TRBD2. Germline V lookup: CDR1 SEHNR, CDR2 FQNEAQ (reference sequence). CDR3 length: 16 amino acids. V shed 3 bases, J shed 6 bases, and the junction held 10 bases outside the gene matches. In DNA, the CDR3 is TGTGCCAGCAGCTTTCTTAGCGGGGGCCTTACTGATACGCAGTATTTT. This translates into CASSFLSGGLTDTQYF. Variable domain in full (rest from reference TRBV7-9 and TRBJ2-3): DTGVSQNPRHKITKRGQNVTFRCDPISEHNRLYWYRQTLGQGPEFLTYFQNEAQLEKSRLLSDRFSAERPKGSFSTLEIQRTEQGDSAMYLCASSFLSGGLTDTQYFGPGTRLTVL.

The genes are TRBV6-2 or TRBV6-3 and TRBJ2-7; D uncertain. The V gene lost 5 bases and the J gene lost 7 bases, with 9 bases spanning the gap. Germline loops: CDR1 MNHEY, CDR2 SVGEGT. This CDR3 is built from 11 residues. CDR3 bases: TGTGCCAGCAGTCCCCATGAGGAGCAGTACTTC. This gives the protein CASSPHEEQYF.

This clonotype was counted a few times. J is TRBJ1-3 and V is TRBV7-2; D gene ambiguous. V lost 5 bases, J lost 0 bases, and 14 bases lay in between. Germline CDR1 is SGHTA and CDR2 is FQGNSA. The CDR3 has 16 residues. This chain's CDR3 is CASSPRAGYSGNTIYF. DNA of the CDR3: TGTGCCAGCAGCCCGAGAGCCGGTTACTCTGGAAACACCATATATTTT.

This clonotype appeared many times. This chain connects TRBV6-6 to TRBJ2-5; TRBD1 might be the D (6 bases). This CDR3 spans 16 amino acids. Trimming stripped 4 bases from V and 4 bases from J, with 19 bases between. In germline, CDR1 is MNHNY, CDR2 SVGAGI (reference sequence). In DNA form, the CDR3 reads TGTGCCAGCAGTTGGCCCCGGCAGGGGCGAGGAGAGACCCAGTACTTC. This sequence encodes CASSWPRQGRGETQYF.

Ten or more counts support this clonotype. The DNA of the CDR3 is TGCGCCAGCAGCTTGTCCTTGGCAGAGAACACTGAAGCTTTCTTT. This codes for CASSLSLAENTEAFF. The chain has TRBV5-1 and TRBJ1-1; no definite D call. V was trimmed by 1 base and J by 1 base, leaving 11 bases between them. CDR1 is SGHRS, CDR2 YFSETQ, per germline. The CDR3 runs 15 residues.

This chain joins TRBV14 and TRBJ2-1; a weak D match, TRBD2 (5 bases). The V end was cut by 3 bases, the J end by 6 bases, with 12 bases between. This CDR3 region has 14 residues. Germline V gene lookup returns CDR1 SGHDN and CDR2 FVKESK. CDR3 coding DNA: TGTGCCAGCAGCCAGGTTAAGCTAGCCAATGAGCAGTTCTTC. Amino acid sequence: CASSQVKLANEQFF.

The genes are TRBV4-2 and TRBJ1-1; a possible D gene is TRBD1 (6 bases). Germline CDR1 reads LGHNA; CDR2 reads YNFKEQ. This CDR3 has 15 residues. Deletions cut 3 bases from V and 5 bases from J, with 16 bases between. In nucleotides, the CDR3 is TGTGCCAGCAGCCACTACCGGACAGAGGGGACTGAAGCTTTCTTT. The encoded protein is CASSHYRTEGTEAFF.

The chain recombines TRBV2 with TRBJ2-5; TRBD1 agrees at 10 bases. The CDR3 sequence is 14 residues long. Germline CDR1 and CDR2: SNHLY and FYNNEI. The V segment lost 4 bases and the J segment 1 base; nucleotides outside the gene matches: 0. The CDR3 reads CASSGDRGQETQYF. CDR3 nucleotides: TGTGCCAGCAGTGGGGACAGGGGCCAAGAGACCCAGTACTTC.

This clonotype occurred many times. At one of its ends the junction is not consistent with the germline gene, which may arise from a read error. This sequence joins TRBV15 and TRBJ2-1; D possibly uses TRBD1 or TRBD2 (5 bases each). The length of the CDR3 is 13 residues. Germline CDR1 is LNHNV and CDR2 is YYDKDF (reference sequence). CDR3 residues: CATSRRQRNEQFF. As DNA, the CDR3 is TGTGCCACGAGCAGAAGACAGCGGAATGAGCAGTTCTTC.

This clonotype has only a few counts. The chain has TRBV19 and TRBJ2-5; 7 bases agree with TRBD2. The germline V gene encodes CDR1 LNHDA and CDR2 SQIVND (reference sequence). With 5 bases clipped from V and 3 bases from J, the junction kept 3 bases outside the gene matches. The CDR3 has 13 residues. CDR3 in amino acids: CASSYLAEETQYF. CDR3 coding DNA: TGTGCCAGTAGTTACCTAGCGGAAGAGACCCAGTACTTC.

This clonotype appeared many times. The CDR3 nucleotides are TGCGCCAGCAGCCGGGGGGTCCGGGACTTGTCTATCCACCCCAATTCACCCCTCCACTTT. Residues: CASSRGVRDLSIHPNSPLHF. V and J are TRBV5-1 and TRBJ1-6; D perhaps matches TRBD1 (5 bases). The V and J ends lost 4 bases and 7 bases respectively, with 30 bases between them. The CDR3 sequence is 20 residues long. Germline V gene data show CDR1 as SGHRS and CDR2 as YFSETQ.

This clonotype has a count of ten or more. The J gene is TRBJ2-1, the V gene TRBV20-1; D is uncertain. CDR1 is DFQATT, CDR2 SNEGSKA, per germline (reference sequence). Deletions cut 0 bases from V and 5 bases from J, with 8 bases between. The CDR3 extends over 13 amino acids. The CDR3 DNA reads as TGCAGTGCTAGAGATCGGCAGGACAATGAGCAGTTCTTC. Translating it yields CSARDRQDNEQFF.

The gene calls are TRBV4-2 and TRBJ2-1; 9 nucleotides align to TRBD1. V shed 0 bases and J 14 bases; nucleotides not matched to a gene: 14. Germline-derived CDR1 and CDR2 are LGHNA and YNFKEQ. The CDR3 loop spans 16 amino acids. The CDR3 nucleotides are TGTGCCAGCAGCCAAGATCGAGGCACGGGACAGGGTTTTGAGTTCTTC. It translates to CASSQDRGTGQGFEFF.

J is TRBJ1-1 and V is TRBV18; TRBD1 matches at 9 bases. V trimming: 5 bases; J trimming: 5 bases; junction bases outside the gene matches: 3. The CDR3 totals 13 residues. Germline CDR1 KGHSH, CDR2 LQKENI. The CDR3 reads CASSGTGQTEAFF. In DNA form, the CDR3 reads TGTGCCAGCTCAGGGACAGGGCAAACTGAAGCTTTCTTT.

This clonotype has just a few counts. The chain uses TRBV4-1 and TRBJ1-6, with D unclear. The CDR3 spans 17 residues. The V and J ends lost 0 bases and 9 bases respectively, with 18 bases between them. The germline V gene has CDR1 MGHRA and CDR2 YSYEKL. In DNA, the CDR3 is TGCGCCAGCAGCCAAGAATGGGCGGGATCCGCGGCTTCACCCCTCCACTTT. Translation: CASSQEWAGSAASPLHF.

The chain uses TRBV7-9 and TRBJ1-5, with D unresolved. V lost 5 bases and J lost 8, with 10 bases in between. There are 12 residues in the CDR3. Germline V gene sequence: CDR1 SEHNR, CDR2 FQNEAQ (reference sequence). The CDR3 DNA follows: TGTGCCAGCAGCCCAGCGGCTGAGCCCCAGCATTTT. Protein: CASSPAAEPQHF.

This clonotype was detected ten times or more. This chain links TRBV4-3 with TRBJ1-1, with 7 bases fitting TRBD1. Trimming at V came to 2 bases and at J to 5 bases, leaving 14 bases not matched to a gene. The length of the CDR3 is 17 residues. Germline V gives CDR1 LGHNA, CDR2 YSLEER. The CDR3 region is CASSQIKRAGGKTEAFF. DNA for the CDR3: TGCGCCAGCAGCCAAATAAAGCGGGCAGGGGGAAAGACTGAAGCTTTCTTT.

This clonotype was observed at least ten times. This rearrangement joins TRBV18 to TRBJ2-3; 7 positions agree with TRBD1. CDR3 size: 15 residues. V lost 4 bases to trimming and J lost 0 bases; unmatched junction nucleotides: 4. From germline, CDR1 is KGHSH and CDR2 LQKENI. The CDR3 DNA follows: TGTGCCAGCTCACAGAGGGGGCAAAGCACAGATACGCAGTATTTT. Amino acids: CASSQRGQSTDTQYF. The full variable domain, in which reference TRBV18 and TRBJ2-3 provide the parts outside the CDR3, is NAGVMQNPRHLVRRRGQEARLRCSPMKGHSHVYWYRQLPEEGLKFMVYLQKENIIDESGMPKERFSAEFPKEGPSILRIQQVVRGDSAAYFCASSQRGQSTDTQYFGPGTRLTVL.

This clonotype was seen a few times. V usage is TRBV7-6 and J usage is TRBJ1-5, with D possibly TRBD1 on 5 matching bases. The CDR3 loop spans 16 amino acids. Trimming shortened V by 5 bases and J by 7 bases, and 21 bases separated the two germline ends. Germline CDR1 is SGHVS and CDR2 is FNYEAQ. The CDR3 is CASSPDPRDSGQPQHF. CDR3 DNA sequence: TGTGCCAGCAGCCCTGACCCCCGGGACTCCGGGCAGCCCCAGCATTTT.

This clonotype was detected only a few times. The genes are TRBV3-1 and TRBJ1-1; 7 bases agree with TRBD1. The CDR3 sequence is 15 residues long. V shed 5 bases and J 1 base; nucleotides not matched to a gene: 7. Germline V gene sequence: CDR1 LGHDT, CDR2 YNNKEL (reference sequence). The CDR3 DNA follows: TGTGCCAGCAGCACAAGCAGGGGGAGGAACACTGAAGCTTTCTTT. It yields the protein CASSTSRGRNTEAFF.

This chain joins TRBV18 and TRBJ2-5; D tentatively reads TRBD1 or TRBD2 (5 bases each). This CDR3 is 19 amino acids long. Trimming removed 1 base at V and 3 bases at J, with 24 bases between. The V gene's germline CDR1 is KGHSH and CDR2 LQKENI. The CDR3 region has the DNA TGTGCCAGCTCACCACTCGCGAGGGTCAGGGAGAGGCGAAAAGAGACCCAGTACTTC. Protein: CASSPLARVRERRKETQYF. Full variable domain (missing parts from reference TRBV18 and TRBJ2-5): NAGVMQNPRHLVRRRGQEARLRCSPMKGHSHVYWYRQLPEEGLKFMVYLQKENIIDESGMPKERFSAEFPKEGPSILRIQQVVRGDSAAYFCASSPLARVRERRKETQYFGPGTRLLVL.

Here the CDR3 reads CSAQQGRGGRTQYF. CDR3 in DNA: TGCAGTGCTCAACAGGGGCGAGGGGGCCGTACGCAGTATTTT. The V gene is TRBV20-1, the J gene TRBJ2-3; 7 nucleotides match TRBD1. This CDR3 is built from 14 residues. CDR1 is DFQATT, CDR2 SNEGSKA, per germline (reference sequence). The ends lost 5 bases at V and 8 bases at J; junction bases unmatched: 13.

This clonotype has ten or more counts. This sequence joins TRBV20-1 and TRBJ2-5, with TRBD2 identical over 8 bases. CDR1 and CDR2 from the germline V gene are DFQATT and SNEGSKA (reference sequence). Unmatched junction bases numbered 5, after V lost 3 bases and J lost 5 bases. This CDR3 spans 13 amino acids. CDR3 amino acids: CSASRGGRETQYF. CDR3 in DNA: TGCAGTGCTAGTCGGGGGGGCAGGGAGACCCAGTACTTC.

The genes are TRBV7-2 and TRBJ1-5; a possible D gene is TRBD1 (5 bases). The germline gives CDR1 SGHTA, CDR2 FQGNSA. V lost 6 bases and J 4 bases, leaving 10 bases between the germline ends. The CDR3 totals 13 residues. For the CDR3, the DNA is TGTGCCAGCAGGAAACAGGAGAATCAGCCCCAGCATTTT. This sequence encodes CASRKQENQPQHF.

Ten or more counts support this clonotype. V is TRBV20-1 and J is TRBJ2-3; 13 bases match TRBD2. V shed 7 bases and J 1 base; nucleotides not matched to a gene: 11. Germline loops: CDR1 DFQATT, CDR2 SNEGSKA (reference sequence). The length of the CDR3 is 17 residues. CDR3 in amino acids: CSVSGLAGAGRTDTQYF. The CDR3 region has the DNA TGCAGTGTCTCAGGACTAGCGGGGGCCGGACGCACAGATACGCAGTATTTT.

This clonotype was recorded a few times. This chain uses TRBV2 with TRBJ1-2; D is unclear. This CDR3 is 17 amino acids long. Germline values: CDR1 SNHLY, CDR2 FYNNEI. V lost 6 bases, J lost 8 bases, and 28 bases lay in between. The CDR3, as DNA: TGTGCCAGCAGCCTGACACGAATCACCTCGCACCCTTGGGGCTACACCTTC. It translates to CASSLTRITSHPWGYTF.

This chain joins TRBV11-2 and TRBJ2-1; 9 bases match TRBD2. Trimming took 1 base from V and 0 from J; bases not matched to a gene: 1. The CDR3 totals 16 residues. Germline values: CDR1 SGHAT, CDR2 FQNNGV. The CDR3, as DNA: TGTGCCAGCAGCTTAGGACTAGCGGCCTCCTACAATGAGCAGTTCTTC. This translates into CASSLGLAASYNEQFF.

This clonotype was seen a few times. The gene calls are TRBV6-2 or TRBV6-3 and TRBJ2-7; either TRBD1 or TRBD2 may fit D (5 bases each). The CDR3 totals 14 residues. Germline lookup yields CDR1 MNHEY and CDR2 SVGEGT. Deletions cut 2 bases from V and 2 bases from J, with 10 bases between. The CDR3 loop is CASSYGQGPYEQYV. In DNA form, the CDR3 reads TGTGCCAGCAGTTACGGCCAGGGACCCTACGAGCAGTACGTC.

The chain links TRBV11-1 to TRBJ2-5, with D possibly matching TRBD1 (5 bases). The CDR3 covers 12 residues. The ends were cut back, 4 bases at V and 4 bases at J, with 7 bases in the middle. Germline loops: CDR1 SGHAT, CDR2 FQDESV (reference sequence). The CDR3 spells CASSSGSETQYF. As DNA, the CDR3 is TGTGCCAGCAGCTCAGGGTCAGAGACCCAGTACTTC.